This T cell receptor (beta chain) was found in a study of CD8 T cells in Susac syndrome. Overall study: Among sequenced Susac syndrome patients, more than five had active disease and eight were in remission.

RNA, at about 0.45 to 1 ug, was reverse transcribed with random hexamers. Amplification of TCR beta CDR3 used immunoSEQ multiplex PCR across 54 Vbeta and 13 Jbeta. Via MiXCR, TCRdb re-called the immunoSEQ multiplex PCR reads, giving one row per CDR3 protein. The sample consists of about 150,000 distinct CDR3 sequences, approximately 96% of them appearing once. Study-wide points: Clonal expansion did not appear in Susac syndrome CD4+ T cell repertoires.

The CDR3 sequence is 14 residues long. V lost 6 bases and J lost 9, with 18 bases in between. While CD8+ and CD4+ T cells were isolated negatively, TEMRA cells were enriched by FACS. With respect to this clonotype: The antigen remains undetermined.

This sequence was found in a human donor with Susac syndrome. Sequencing was performed on CD4+ T cells from PBMCs. The J gene is TRBJ1-5, the V gene TRBV12-3 or TRBV12-4; D is unresolved. CDR3 DNA sequence: TGTGCCAGCAGCCTCGGGCGATCCGGTGGGCCCCAGCATTTT. It encodes CASSLGRSGGPQHF.